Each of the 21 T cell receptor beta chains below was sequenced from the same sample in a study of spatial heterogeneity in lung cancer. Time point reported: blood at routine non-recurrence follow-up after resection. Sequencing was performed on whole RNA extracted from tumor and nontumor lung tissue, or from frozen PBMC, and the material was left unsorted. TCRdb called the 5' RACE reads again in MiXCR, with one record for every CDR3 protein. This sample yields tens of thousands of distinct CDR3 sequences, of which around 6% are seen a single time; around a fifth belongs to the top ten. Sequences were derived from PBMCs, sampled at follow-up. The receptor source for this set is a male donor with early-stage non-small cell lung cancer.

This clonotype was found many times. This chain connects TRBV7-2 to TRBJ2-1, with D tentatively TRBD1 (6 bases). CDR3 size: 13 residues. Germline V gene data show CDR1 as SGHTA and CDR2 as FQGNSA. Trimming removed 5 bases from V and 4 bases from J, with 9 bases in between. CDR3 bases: TGTGCCAGCAGCGGAGGACAGTACAATGAGCAGTTCTTC. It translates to CASSGGQYNEQFF.

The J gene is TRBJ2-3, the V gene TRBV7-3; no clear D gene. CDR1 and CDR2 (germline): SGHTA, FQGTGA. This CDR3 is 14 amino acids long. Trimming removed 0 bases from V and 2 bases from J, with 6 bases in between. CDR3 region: CASSLTHVTDTQYF. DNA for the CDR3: TGTGCCAGCAGCTTAACGCACGTCACAGATACGCAGTATTTT.

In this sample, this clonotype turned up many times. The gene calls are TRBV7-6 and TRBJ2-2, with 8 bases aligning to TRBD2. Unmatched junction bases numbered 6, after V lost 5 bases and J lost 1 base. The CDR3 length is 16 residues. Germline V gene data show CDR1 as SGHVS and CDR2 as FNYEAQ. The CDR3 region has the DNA TGTGCCAGCAGCCTAACAGCGGGGGTGAACACCGGGGAGCTGTTTTTT. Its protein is CASSLTAGVNTGELFF.

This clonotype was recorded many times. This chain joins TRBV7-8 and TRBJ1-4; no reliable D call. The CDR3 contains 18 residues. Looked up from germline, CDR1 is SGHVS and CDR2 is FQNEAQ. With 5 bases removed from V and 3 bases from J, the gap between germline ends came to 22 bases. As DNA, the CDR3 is TGTGCCAGCAGCGCGCGCCCTGGTCGGAAGTGGGCTAATGAAAAACTGTTTTTT. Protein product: CASSARPGRKWANEKLFF.

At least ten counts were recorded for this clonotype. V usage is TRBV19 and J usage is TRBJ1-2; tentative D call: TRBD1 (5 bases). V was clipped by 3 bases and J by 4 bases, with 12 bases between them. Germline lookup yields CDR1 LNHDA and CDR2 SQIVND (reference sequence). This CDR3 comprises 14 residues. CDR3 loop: CASSMSRDFYGYTF. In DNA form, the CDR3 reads TGTGCCAGTAGTATGTCCCGGGACTTCTATGGCTACACCTTC.

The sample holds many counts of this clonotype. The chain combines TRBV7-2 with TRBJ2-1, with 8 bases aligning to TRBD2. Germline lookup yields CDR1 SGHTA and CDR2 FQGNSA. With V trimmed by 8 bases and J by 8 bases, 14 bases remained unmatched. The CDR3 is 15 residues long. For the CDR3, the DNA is TGTGCCAGCGGGCCGCGGGGGACTAGAGGGGATGAGCAGTTCTTC. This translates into CASGPRGTRGDEQFF.

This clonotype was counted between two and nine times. CDR3: CSANRGQLGEAFF. CDR3 in DNA: TGCAGTGCGAACAGGGGGCAGCTTGGTGAAGCTTTCTTT. This sequence joins TRBV20-1 and TRBJ1-1, with TRBD1 matching 9 bases. The germline V gene encodes CDR1 DFQATT and CDR2 SNEGSKA (reference sequence). The CDR3 has 13 residues. Losses at the gene ends were 6 bases for V and 7 bases for J; bases not matched to a gene: 9.

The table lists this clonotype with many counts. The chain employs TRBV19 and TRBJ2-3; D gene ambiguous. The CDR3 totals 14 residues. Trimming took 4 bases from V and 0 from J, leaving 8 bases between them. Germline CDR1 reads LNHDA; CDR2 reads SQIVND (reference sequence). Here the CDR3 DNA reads TGTGCCAGTAGTACACTTACTAGCACAGATACGCAGTATTTT. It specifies CASSTLTSTDTQYF.

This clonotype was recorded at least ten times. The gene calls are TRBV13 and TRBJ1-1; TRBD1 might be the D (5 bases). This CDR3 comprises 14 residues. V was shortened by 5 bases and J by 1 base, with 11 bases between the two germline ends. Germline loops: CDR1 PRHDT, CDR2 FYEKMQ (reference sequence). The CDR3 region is CASSLATGNTEAFF. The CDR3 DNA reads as TGTGCCAGCAGCCTAGCTACAGGGAACACTGAAGCTTTCTTT.

CDR3 bases: TGTGCCAGCAGCCATAGCGGGGGGGCCCCGAATGAGCAGTTCTTC. Residues: CASSHSGGAPNEQFF. The J gene is TRBJ2-1, the V gene TRBV7-9; 11 nucleotides line up with TRBD2. V shed 5 bases and J 7 bases; nucleotides not matched to a gene: 7. CDR1 is SEHNR, CDR2 FQNEAQ, per germline (reference sequence). The CDR3 length is 15 residues.

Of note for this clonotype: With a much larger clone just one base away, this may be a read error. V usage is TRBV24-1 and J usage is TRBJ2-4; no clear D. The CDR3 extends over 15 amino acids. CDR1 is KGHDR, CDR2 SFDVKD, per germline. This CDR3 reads CVTSDFEGGKNIQYF. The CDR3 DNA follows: TGTGTCACCAGTGATTTTGAAGGTGGAAAAAACATTCAGTACTTC.

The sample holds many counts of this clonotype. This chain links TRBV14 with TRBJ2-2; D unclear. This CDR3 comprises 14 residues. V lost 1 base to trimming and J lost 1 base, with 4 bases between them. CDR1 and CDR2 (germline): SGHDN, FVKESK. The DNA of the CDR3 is TGTGCCAGCAGCCAAGCACTGAACACCGGGGAGCTGTTTTTT. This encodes CASSQALNTGELFF.

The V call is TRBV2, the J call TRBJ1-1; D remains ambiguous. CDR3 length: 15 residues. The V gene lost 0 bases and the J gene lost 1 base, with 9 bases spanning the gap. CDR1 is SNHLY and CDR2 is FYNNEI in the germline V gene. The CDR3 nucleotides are TGTGCCAGCAGTGAAGCGCGTCAGCCGAACACTGAAGCTTTCTTT. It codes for CASSEARQPNTEAFF.

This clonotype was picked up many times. The DNA of the CDR3 is TGTGCCAGCAGCTTAGCAGGGGAGCGGCAGTTCTTC. Translated: CASSLAGERQFF. This sequence joins TRBV7-8 and TRBJ2-1, with D possibly called TRBD1 or TRBD2 (5 bases each). V dropped 0 bases and J dropped 12 bases, with 9 bases sitting between them. The CDR3 loop spans 12 amino acids. In germline, CDR1 is SGHVS, CDR2 FQNEAQ. Full variable domain (remainder filled in from reference TRBV7-8 and TRBJ2-1): GAGVSQSPRYKVAKRGQDVALRCDPISGHVSLFWYQQALGQGPEFLTYFQNEAQLDKSGLPSDRFFAERPEGSVSTLKIQRTQQEDSAVYLCASSLAGERQFFGPGTRLTVL.

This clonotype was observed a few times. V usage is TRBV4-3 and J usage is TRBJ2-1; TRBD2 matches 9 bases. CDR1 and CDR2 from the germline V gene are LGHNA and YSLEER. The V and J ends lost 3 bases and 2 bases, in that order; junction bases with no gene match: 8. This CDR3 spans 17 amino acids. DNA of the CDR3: TGCGCCAGCAGCCATATCCTAGCGGGATCGGCCTACAATGAGCAGTTCTTC. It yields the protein CASSHILAGSAYNEQFF.

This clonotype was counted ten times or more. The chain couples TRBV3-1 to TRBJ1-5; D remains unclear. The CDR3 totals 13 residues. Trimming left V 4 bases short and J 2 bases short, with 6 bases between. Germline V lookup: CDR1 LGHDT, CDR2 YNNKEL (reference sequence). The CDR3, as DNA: TGTGCCAGCAGCCCTAGTGGCAATCAGCCCCAGCATTTT. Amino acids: CASSPSGNQPQHF. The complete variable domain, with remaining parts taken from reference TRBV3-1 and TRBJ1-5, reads DTAVSQTPKYLVTQMGNDKSIKCEQNLGHDTMYWYKQDSKKFLKIMFSYNNKELIINETVPNRFSPKSPDKAHLNLHINSLELGDSAVYFCASSPSGNQPQHFGDGTRLSIL.

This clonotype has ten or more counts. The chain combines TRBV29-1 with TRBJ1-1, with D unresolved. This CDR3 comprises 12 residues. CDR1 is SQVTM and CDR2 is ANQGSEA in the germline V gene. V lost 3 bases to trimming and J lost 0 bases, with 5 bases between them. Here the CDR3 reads CSVDGLNTEAFF. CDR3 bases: TGCAGCGTTGACGGACTGAACACTGAAGCTTTCTTT.

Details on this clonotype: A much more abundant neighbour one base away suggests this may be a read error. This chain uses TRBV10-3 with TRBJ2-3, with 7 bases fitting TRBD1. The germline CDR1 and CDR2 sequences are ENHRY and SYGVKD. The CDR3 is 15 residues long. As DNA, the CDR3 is TGTGCCATCAGTGAGTCACAGGGGAAAACAGATACGCGGTATTTT. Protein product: CAISESQGKTDTRYF.

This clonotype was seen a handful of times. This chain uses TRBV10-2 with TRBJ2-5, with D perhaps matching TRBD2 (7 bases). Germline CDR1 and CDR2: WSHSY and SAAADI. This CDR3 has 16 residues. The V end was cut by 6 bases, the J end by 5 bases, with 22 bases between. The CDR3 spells CASSEPRGASSETQYF. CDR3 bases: TGCGCCAGCAGCGAACCACGGGGGGCCTCTTCGGAGACCCAGTACTTC.

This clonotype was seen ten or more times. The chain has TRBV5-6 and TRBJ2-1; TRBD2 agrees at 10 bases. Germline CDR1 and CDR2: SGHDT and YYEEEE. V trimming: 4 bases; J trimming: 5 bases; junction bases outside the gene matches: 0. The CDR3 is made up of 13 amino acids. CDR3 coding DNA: TGTGCCAGCAGCGGACTAGCGGACAATGAGCAGTTCTTC. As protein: CASSGLADNEQFF.

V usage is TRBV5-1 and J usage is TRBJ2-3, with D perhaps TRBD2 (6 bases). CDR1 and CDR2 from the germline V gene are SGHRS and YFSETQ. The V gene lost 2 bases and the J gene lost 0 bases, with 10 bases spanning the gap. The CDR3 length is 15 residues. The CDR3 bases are TGCGCCAGCAGCTTACTTGCGGGGAGCACAGATACGCAGTATTTT. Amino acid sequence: CASSLLAGSTDTQYF.